This TCR beta chain stems from a study of shared clonotypes between healthy human individuals. Study-level information: There were three CD4 naive, three CD4 memory, two CD8 naive and one CD8 memory plates per donor. Points from the study as a whole: Sample collection involved blood only; tissue repertoires are likely different.

The V end lost 7 bases, the J end lost 3 bases, and 15 bases lay between the germline ends. Germline V gene lookup returns CDR1 SQVTM and CDR2 ANQGSEA. The CDR3 consists of 14 residues. Negatively enriched CD4+ T cells were divided by CD45RA into naive and memory. To note about this clone: What it recognizes is unknown.

Sequencing was performed with immunoSEQ multiplex PCR; in TCRdb, only in-frame clones are kept and a portion is missing. The sample includes approximately 1,500,000 clones, approximately 96% of them seen just once. The sequenced sample consisted of naive CD4+ T cells sorted from blood. Subset denoted: CD45RA+ positively selected. The chain carries TRBV29-1 and TRBJ1-4; a possible D gene is TRBD1 (6 bases). The receptor's source is a man aged 25-45 years in good health. As DNA, the CDR3 is TGCAGCGCTGGGAACACAGGGTCTAATGAAAAACTGTTTTTT. It codes for CSAGNTGSNEKLFF.